This T cell receptor (beta chain) originates from a study of lymphopenia after photon versus proton radiotherapy. Assay: immunoSEQ multiplex PCR; the TCRdb copy retains only in-frame clones and omits some. Here the sample spans fewer than 35,000 clones, about 91% being singletons. Of note for this clone: Its antigen remains unidentified.

Study conclusions and caveats: Post-nadir diversity loss with photons came from oligoclonal expansion, particularly CD8+ Temra cells. Post-nadir TCR diversity decline inversely tracked overall survival among those who died.

V was clipped by 0 bases and J by 4 bases; unmatched bases: 11. This CDR3 has 16 residues. Germline CDR1 reads GTSNPN; CDR2 reads SVGIG (reference sequence). Sequenced here: peripheral blood, sampled from a patient treated with proton-based radiotherapy. This chain connects TRBV30 to TRBJ1-1; 7 nucleotides agree with TRBD1. This TCR was recovered from a woman aged 65 to 85 with pancreatic cancer. Some clones in this sample may be carry-over from other donors' samples. The CDR3 loop is CAWSVLGSGGFTEAFF. CDR3 nucleotides: TGTGCCTGGAGTGTACTAGGGTCAGGGGGGTTCACTGAAGCTTTCTTT.